This TCR beta chain was obtained from a study of cytomegalovirus exposure and HLA in healthy donors. Germline V gene lookup returns CDR1 SGHNT and CDR2 YYREEE (reference sequence). CDR3 size: 15 residues. The V end lost 4 bases, the J end lost 1 base, and 14 bases lay between the germline ends. PCR involved 60 Vbeta and 13 Jbeta primers. Produced via immunoSEQ multiplex PCR; TCRdb's table is partial and in-frame only. The sample shows roughly 230,000 clones, 85% to 95% of them seen only once. V is TRBV5-4 and J is TRBJ1-1; D unresolved. The TCR originated in a girl aged 2-10 years in good health and CMV-seronegative. The sequencing input was PBMCs. The CDR3 spells CASSQREGRNTEAFF. The CDR3 DNA sequence: TGTGCCAGCAGCCAAAGGGAGGGTAGGAACACTGAAGCTTTCTTT.